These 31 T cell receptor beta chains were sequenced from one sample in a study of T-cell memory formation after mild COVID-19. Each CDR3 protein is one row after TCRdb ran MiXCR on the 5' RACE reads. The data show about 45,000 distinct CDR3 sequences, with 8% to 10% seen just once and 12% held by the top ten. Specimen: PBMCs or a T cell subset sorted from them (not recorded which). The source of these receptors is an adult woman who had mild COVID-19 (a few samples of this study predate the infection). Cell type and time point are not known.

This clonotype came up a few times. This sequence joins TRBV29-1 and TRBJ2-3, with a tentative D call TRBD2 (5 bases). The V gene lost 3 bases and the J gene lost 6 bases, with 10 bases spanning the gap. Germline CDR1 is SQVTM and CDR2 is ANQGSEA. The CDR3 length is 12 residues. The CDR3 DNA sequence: TGCAGCGTTGAGGAGGCGAGCGATACGCAGTATTTT. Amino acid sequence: CSVEEASDTQYF.

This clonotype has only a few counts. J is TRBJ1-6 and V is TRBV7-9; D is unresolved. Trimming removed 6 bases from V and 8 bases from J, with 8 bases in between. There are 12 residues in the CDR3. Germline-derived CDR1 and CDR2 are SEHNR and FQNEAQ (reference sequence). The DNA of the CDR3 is TGTGCCAGCAGACAGCAAGATTCACCCCTCCACTTT. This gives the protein CASRQQDSPLHF.

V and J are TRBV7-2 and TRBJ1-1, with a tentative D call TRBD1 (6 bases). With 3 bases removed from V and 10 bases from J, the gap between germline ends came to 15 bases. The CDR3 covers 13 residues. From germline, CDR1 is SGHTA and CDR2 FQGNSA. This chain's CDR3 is CASSLRGAQVAFF. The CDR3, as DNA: TGTGCCAGCAGCTTGAGGGGGGCGCAGGTAGCTTTCTTT.

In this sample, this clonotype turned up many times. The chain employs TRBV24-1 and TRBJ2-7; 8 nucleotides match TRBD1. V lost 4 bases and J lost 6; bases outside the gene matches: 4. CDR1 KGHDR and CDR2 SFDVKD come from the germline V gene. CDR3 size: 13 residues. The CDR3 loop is CATSDAGGFEQYF. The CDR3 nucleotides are TGTGCCACCAGTGACGCAGGGGGCTTCGAGCAGTACTTC.

CDR3 protein: CAWSGGTYEQYF. CDR3 DNA sequence: TGTGCCTGGAGTGGGGGGACCTACGAGCAGTACTTC. This chain links TRBV30 with TRBJ2-7; D may be TRBD1 or TRBD2 (5 bases each). V was shortened by 1 base and J by 2 bases, with 6 bases between the two germline ends. Germline V gene sequence: CDR1 GTSNPN, CDR2 SVGIG (reference sequence). There are 12 residues in the CDR3.

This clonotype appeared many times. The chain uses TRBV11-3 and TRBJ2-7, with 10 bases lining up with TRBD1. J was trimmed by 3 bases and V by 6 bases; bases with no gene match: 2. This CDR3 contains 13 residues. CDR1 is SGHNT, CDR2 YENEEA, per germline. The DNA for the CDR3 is TGTGCCAGCAGATGGACAGGGGGCTACGAGCAGTACTTC. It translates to CASRWTGGYEQYF. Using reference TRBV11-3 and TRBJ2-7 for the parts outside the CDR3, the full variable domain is EAGVVQSPRYKIIEKKQPVAFWCNPISGHNTLYWYLQNLGQGPELLIRYENEEAVDDSQLPKDRFSAERLKGVDSTLKIQPAELGDSAVYLCASRWTGGYEQYFGPGTRLTVT.

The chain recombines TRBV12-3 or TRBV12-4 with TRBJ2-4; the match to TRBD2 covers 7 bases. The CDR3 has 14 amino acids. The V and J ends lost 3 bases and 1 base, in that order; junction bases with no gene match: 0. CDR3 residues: CASSLGGAKNIQYF. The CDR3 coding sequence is TGTGCCAGCAGTTTGGGGGGGGCCAAAAACATTCAGTACTTC.

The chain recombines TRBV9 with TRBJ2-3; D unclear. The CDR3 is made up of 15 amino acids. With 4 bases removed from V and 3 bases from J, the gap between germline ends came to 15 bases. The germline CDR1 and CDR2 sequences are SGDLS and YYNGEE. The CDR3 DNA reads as TGTGCCAGCAGCCCCACCCCGGGCCGTACAGATACGCAGTATTTT. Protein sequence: CASSPTPGRTDTQYF.

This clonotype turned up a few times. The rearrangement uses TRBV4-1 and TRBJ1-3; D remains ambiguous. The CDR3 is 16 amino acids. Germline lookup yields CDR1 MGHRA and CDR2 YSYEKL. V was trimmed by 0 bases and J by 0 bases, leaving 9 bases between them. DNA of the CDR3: TGCGCCAGCAGCCAAGATATCCTCGGCTCTGGAAACACCATATATTTT. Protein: CASSQDILGSGNTIYF.

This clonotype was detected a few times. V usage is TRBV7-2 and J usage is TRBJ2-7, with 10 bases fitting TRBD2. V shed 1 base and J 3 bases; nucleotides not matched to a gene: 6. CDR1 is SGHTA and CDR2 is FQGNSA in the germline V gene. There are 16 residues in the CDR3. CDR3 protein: CASSLVPSGGGYEQYF. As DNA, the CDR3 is TGTGCCAGCAGCTTAGTCCCCAGCGGGGGGGGCTACGAGCAGTACTTC. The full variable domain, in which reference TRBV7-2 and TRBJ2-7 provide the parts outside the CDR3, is GAGVSQSPSNKVTEKGKDVELRCDPISGHTALYWYRQSLGQGLEFLIYFQGNSAPDKSGLPSDRFSAERTGGSVSTLTIQRTQQEDSAVYLCASSLVPSGGGYEQYFGPGTRLTVT.

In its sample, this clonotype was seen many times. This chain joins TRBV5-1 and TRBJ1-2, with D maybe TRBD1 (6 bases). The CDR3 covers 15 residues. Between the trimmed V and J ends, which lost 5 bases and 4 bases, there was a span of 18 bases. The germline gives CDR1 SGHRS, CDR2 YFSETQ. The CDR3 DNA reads TGCGCCAGCAGGCCGTCTCCGGGACAATTCTATGGCTACACCTTC. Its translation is CASRPSPGQFYGYTF.

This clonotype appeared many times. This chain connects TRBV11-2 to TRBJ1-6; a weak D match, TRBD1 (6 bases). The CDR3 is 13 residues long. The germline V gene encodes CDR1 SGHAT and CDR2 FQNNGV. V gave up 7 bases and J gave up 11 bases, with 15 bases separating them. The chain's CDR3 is CASNIERGAPLHF. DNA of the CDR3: TGTGCCAGCAACATAGAGAGGGGGGCACCCCTCCACTTT.

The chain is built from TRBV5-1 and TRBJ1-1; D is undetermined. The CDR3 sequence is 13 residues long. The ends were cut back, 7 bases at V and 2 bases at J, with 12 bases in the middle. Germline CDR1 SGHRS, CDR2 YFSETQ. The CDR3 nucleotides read TGCGCCAGCTTAGGAATTTCCAACACTGAAGCTTTCTTT. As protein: CASLGISNTEAFF.

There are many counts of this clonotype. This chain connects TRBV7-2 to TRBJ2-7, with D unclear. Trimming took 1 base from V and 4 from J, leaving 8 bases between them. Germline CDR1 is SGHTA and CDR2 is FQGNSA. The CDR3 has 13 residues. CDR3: CASSLGVGYEQYF. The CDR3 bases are TGTGCCAGCAGCTTAGGGGTGGGATACGAGCAGTACTTC. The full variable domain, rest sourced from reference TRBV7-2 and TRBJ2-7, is GAGVSQSPSNKVTEKGKDVELRCDPISGHTALYWYRQSLGQGLEFLIYFQGNSAPDKSGLPSDRFSAERTGGSVSTLTIQRTQQEDSAVYLCASSLGVGYEQYFGPGTRLTVT.

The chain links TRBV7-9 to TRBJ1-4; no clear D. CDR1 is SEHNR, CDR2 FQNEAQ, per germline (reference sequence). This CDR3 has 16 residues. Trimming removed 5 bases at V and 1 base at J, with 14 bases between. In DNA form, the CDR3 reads TGTGCCAGCAGCCCGCGATATGGGGTAACTAATGAAAAACTGTTTTTT. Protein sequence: CASSPRYGVTNEKLFF.

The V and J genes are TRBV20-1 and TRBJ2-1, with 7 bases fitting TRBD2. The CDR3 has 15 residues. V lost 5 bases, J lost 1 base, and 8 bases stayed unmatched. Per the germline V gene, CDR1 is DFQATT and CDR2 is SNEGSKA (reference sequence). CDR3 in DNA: TGCAGTGCTCCCTCTGCGGGGGTATCCTACAATGAGCAGTTCTTC. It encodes CSAPSAGVSYNEQFF.

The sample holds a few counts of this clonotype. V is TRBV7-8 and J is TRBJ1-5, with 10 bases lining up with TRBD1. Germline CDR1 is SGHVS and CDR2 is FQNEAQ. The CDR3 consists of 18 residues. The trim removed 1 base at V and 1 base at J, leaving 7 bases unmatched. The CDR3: CASSLVGQGTASNQPQHF. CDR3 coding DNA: TGTGCCAGCAGCTTAGTGGGACAGGGGACAGCAAGCAATCAGCCCCAGCATTTT. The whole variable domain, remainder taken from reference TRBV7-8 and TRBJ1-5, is GAGVSQSPRYKVAKRGQDVALRCDPISGHVSLFWYQQALGQGPEFLTYFQNEAQLDKSGLPSDRFFAERPEGSVSTLKIQRTQQEDSAVYLCASSLVGQGTASNQPQHFGDGTRLSIL.

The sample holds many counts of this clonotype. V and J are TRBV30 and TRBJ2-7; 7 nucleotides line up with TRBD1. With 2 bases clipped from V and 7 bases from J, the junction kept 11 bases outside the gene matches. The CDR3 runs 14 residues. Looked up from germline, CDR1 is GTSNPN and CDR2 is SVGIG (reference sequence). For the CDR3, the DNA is TGTGCCTGGAGTTGGGGACAGCCCTTGGGGGAGCAGTACTTC. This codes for CAWSWGQPLGEQYF.

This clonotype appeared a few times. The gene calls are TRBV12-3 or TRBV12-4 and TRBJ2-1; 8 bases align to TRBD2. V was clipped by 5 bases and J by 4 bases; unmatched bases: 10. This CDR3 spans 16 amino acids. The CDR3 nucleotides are TGTGCCAGCAGTCGAAGCGGGGGCCTGGGTTACAATGAGCAGTTCTTC. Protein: CASSRSGGLGYNEQFF.

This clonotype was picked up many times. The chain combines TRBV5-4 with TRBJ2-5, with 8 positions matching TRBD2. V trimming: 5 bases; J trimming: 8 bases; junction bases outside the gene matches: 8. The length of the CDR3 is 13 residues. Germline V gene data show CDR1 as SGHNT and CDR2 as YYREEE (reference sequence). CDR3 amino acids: CASSKAGVNTQYF. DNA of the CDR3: TGTGCCAGCAGTAAAGCGGGAGTGAATACCCAGTACTTC. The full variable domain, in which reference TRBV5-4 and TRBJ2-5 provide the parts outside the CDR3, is ETGVTQSPTHLIKTRGQQVTLRCSSQSGHNTVSWYQQALGQGPQFIFQYYREEENGRGNFPPRFSGLQFPNYSSELNVNALELDDSALYLCASSKAGVNTQYFGPGTRLLVL.

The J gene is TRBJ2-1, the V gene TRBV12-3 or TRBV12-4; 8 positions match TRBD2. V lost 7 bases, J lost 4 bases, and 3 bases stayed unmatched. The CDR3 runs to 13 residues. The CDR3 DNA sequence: TGTGCCAGCAAACTAGCGGAATACAATGAGCAGTTCTTC. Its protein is CASKLAEYNEQFF.

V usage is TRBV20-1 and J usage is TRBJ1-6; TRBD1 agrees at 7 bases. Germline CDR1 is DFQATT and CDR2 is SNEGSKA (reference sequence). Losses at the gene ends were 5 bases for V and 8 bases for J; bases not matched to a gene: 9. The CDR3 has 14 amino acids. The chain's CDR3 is CSAPRRQGDSPLHF. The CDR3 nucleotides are TGCAGTGCTCCCCGGCGGCAGGGGGATTCACCCCTCCACTTT.

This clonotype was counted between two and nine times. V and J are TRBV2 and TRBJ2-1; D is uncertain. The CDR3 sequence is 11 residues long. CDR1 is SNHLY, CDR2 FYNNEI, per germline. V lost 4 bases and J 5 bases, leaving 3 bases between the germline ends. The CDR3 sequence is CASSADNEQFF. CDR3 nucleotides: TGTGCCAGCAGTGCCGACAATGAGCAGTTCTTC.

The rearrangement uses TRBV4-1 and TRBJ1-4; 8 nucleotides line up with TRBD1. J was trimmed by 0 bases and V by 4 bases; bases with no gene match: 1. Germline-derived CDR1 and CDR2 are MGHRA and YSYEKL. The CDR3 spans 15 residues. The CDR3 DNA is TGCGCCAGCAGCCGGGACAGGACAACTAATGAAAAACTGTTTTTT. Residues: CASSRDRTTNEKLFF.

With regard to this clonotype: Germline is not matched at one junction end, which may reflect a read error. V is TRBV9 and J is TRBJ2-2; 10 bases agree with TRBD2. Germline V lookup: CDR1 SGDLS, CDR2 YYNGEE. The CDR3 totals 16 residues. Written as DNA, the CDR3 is TGTGCCAGCAGCGTGGTGGGACTAGCGAAGACCGGGGAGCTGTTTTTT. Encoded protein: CASSVVGLAKTGELFF.

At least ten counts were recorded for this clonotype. The CDR3 sequence: CASRLVESIYNEQFF. In nucleotides, the CDR3 is TGTGCCAGCAGGTTGGTCGAATCGATTTACAATGAGCAGTTCTTC. V and J are TRBV12-3 or TRBV12-4 and TRBJ2-1; D call uncertain. V lost 6 bases, J lost 4 bases, and 16 bases lay in between. This CDR3 has 15 amino acids.

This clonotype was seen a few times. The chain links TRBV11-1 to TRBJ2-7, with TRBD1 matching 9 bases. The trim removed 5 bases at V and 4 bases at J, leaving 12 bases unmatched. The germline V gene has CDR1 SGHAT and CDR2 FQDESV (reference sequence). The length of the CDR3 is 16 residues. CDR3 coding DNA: TGTGCCAGCAGCCTCCGAGGGGACAGGGTAAGGTACGAGCAGTACTTC. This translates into CASSLRGDRVRYEQYF.

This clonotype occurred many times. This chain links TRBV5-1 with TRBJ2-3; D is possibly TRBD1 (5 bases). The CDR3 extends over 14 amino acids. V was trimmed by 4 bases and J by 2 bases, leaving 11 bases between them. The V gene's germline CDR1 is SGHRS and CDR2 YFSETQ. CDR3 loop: CASSGDRFTDTQYF. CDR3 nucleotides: TGCGCCAGCAGCGGTGACAGATTCACAGATACGCAGTATTTT. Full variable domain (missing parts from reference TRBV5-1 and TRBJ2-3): KAGVTQTPRYLIKTRGQQVTLSCSPISGHRSVSWYQQTPGQGLQFLFEYFSETQRNKGNFPGRFSGRQFSNSRSEMNVSTLELGDSALYLCASSGDRFTDTQYFGPGTRLTVL.

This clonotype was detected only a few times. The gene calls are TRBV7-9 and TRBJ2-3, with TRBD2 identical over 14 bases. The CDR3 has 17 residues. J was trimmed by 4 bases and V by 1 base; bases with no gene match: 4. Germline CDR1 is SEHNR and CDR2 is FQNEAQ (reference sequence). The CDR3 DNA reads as TGTGCCAGCAGCTTAGGACTAGCGGGAGGGCCTGCAGATACGCAGTATTTT. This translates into CASSLGLAGGPADTQYF.

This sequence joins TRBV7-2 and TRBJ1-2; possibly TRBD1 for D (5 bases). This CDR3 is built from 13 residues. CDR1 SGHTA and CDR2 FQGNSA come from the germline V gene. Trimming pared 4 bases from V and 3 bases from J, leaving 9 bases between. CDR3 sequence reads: CASSWSRDYGYTF. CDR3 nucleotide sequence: TGTGCCAGCAGCTGGAGCAGGGACTATGGCTACACCTTC.

In nucleotides, the CDR3 is TGTGCCAGCAGCCAGCATTCAACCTACCAAGAGACCCAGTACTTC. It yields the protein CASSQHSTYQETQYF. J is TRBJ2-5 and V is TRBV9; D is unclear. Germline assignment: CDR1 SGDLS and CDR2 YYNGEE. Trimming left V 4 bases short and J 0 bases short, with 13 bases between. The CDR3 spans 15 residues.